A single sample is the source of the 6 T cell receptor beta chains below, sequenced in a study of vaccination effects on CD4 cells after COVID-19. Sequencing followed a ViraFEST assay step that expanded antigen-specific CD4+ T cells with viral peptide pools. The authors isolated CD4+ T cells after less than eleven days of culture. Every participant took two doses of the BNT162b2 or mRNA-1273 vaccine. The data were produced by immunoSEQ multiplex PCR, yet TCRdb's version contains in-frame clones alone and is incomplete. The sample has 25,000 to 35,000 clones, 73% seen once; the top ten hold 10%. Their cognate antigens are unknown. This specimen was CD4+ T cells from PBMCs cultured with HCoV-NL63 spike peptides, taken after COVID-19 vaccination. These receptors all stem from a human donor who received a COVID-19 vaccine.

The rearrangement joins TRBV6-2 or TRBV6-3 to TRBJ2-5, with 13 bases that match TRBD2. V was pared by 5 bases and J by 5 bases, with 14 bases of the junction left unmatched. CDR1 and CDR2 (germline): MNHEY, SVGEGT. The CDR3 covers 18 residues. The CDR3 sequence: CASSQRLAGGLSRETQYF. The CDR3 DNA follows: TGTGCCAGCAGTCAACGACTAGCGGGGGGCCTTAGTCGGGAGACCCAGTACTTC.

The chain combines TRBV11-3 with TRBJ1-5; 10 positions match TRBD1. This CDR3 region has 17 residues. Germline V lookup: CDR1 SGHNT, CDR2 YENEEA. Unmatched junction bases numbered 14, after V lost 4 bases and J lost 8 bases. The DNA for the CDR3 is TGTGCCAGCAGCTCCAGGGGGGACAGGGGAAAGGTCGAGCCCCAGCATTTT. It is translated as CASSSRGDRGKVEPQHF.

The V and J genes are TRBV6-1 and TRBJ2-3, with TRBD2 matching 14 bases. Germline CDR1 and CDR2: MNHNS and SASEGT. After removal of 0 bases from V and 11 bases from J, the junction contained 7 bases not matched to a gene. The CDR3 sequence is 16 residues long. The chain's CDR3 is CASSEAEGLAGVGQYF. The CDR3 DNA is TGTGCCAGCAGTGAAGCGGAGGGACTAGCGGGAGTAGGGCAGTATTTT.

This chain connects TRBV7-9 to TRBJ1-1; D is ambiguous. This CDR3 has 13 residues. Deletions cut 3 bases from V and 0 bases from J, with 5 bases between. Germline-derived CDR1 and CDR2 are SEHNR and FQNEAQ (reference sequence). This CDR3 reads CASSFPMNTEAFF. For the CDR3, the DNA is TGTGCCAGCAGCTTTCCCATGAACACTGAAGCTTTCTTT.

V and J are TRBV4-2 and TRBJ2-5; the match to TRBD2 covers 10 bases. Looked up from germline, CDR1 is LGHNA and CDR2 is YNFKEQ. The CDR3 totals 16 residues. After removal of 0 bases from V and 4 bases from J, the junction contained 5 bases not matched to a gene. Written as DNA, the CDR3 is TGTGCCAGCAGCCAAGATGGCGCTAGCGGGAGAGAGACCCAGTACTTC. Encoded protein: CASSQDGASGRETQYF.

The V and J genes are TRBV4-1 and TRBJ2-1, with 11 bases matching TRBD2. The CDR3 spans 18 residues. Germline assignment: CDR1 MGHRA and CDR2 YSYEKL. Losses at the gene ends were 6 bases for V and 0 bases for J; bases not matched to a gene: 10. Here the CDR3 DNA reads TGCGCCAGCAGTCATCCCTCTAGCGGGAGGAGCTCCTACAATGAGCAGTTCTTC. It yields the protein CASSHPSSGRSSYNEQFF.